This TCR beta chain stems from a study of control samples from healthy donors and cancer patients. Assay used: immunoSEQ multiplex PCR; TCRdb lists only in-frame clones, some missing. The sample carries roughly 120,000 clones, over 90% recorded once. The CDR3 totals 12 residues. V was pared by 7 bases and J by 6 bases, with 12 bases between. CDR1 SNHLY and CDR2 FYNNEI come from the germline V gene. The source is a man aged 25-45 years in good health. Source material: blood. The chain is built from TRBV2 and TRBJ1-2; D not resolved. The CDR3 sequence: CASTLGSDGYTF. The CDR3 nucleotides are TGTGCCAGCACCCTGGGGTCTGATGGCTACACCTTC.